This T cell receptor (beta chain) was retrieved from a study of T cell responses to AZD1222 COVID-19 vaccine (dated by TCRdb to 2020 to 2022). About the study as a whole: AZD1222 recipients whose second dose came at about 4 weeks and those whose second dose came at about 12 weeks were combined into one group, since spike-specific TCR depth and breadth did not differ between the two schedules. A total of 240 or so trial participants underwent TCR sequencing, of whom around 210 had received two doses of AZD1222 and 26 had received two doses of the MenACWY control vaccine. Enrollment into the trials was organized by age into subgroups of 18-55, 56-69 and 70-plus years, and those subgroups contained around 150, 28 and 57 TCR-sequenced participants, respectively. The investigation overall reported the following: CD4 TCRs associated with the vaccine covered the entire spike protein, and the dominant responses were in regions 160-218 and 743-854. Conclusions about previously exposed vaccinees were limited because only six AZD1222 recipients were SARS-CoV-2 seropositive at baseline. Nearly half of unique spike-specific TCRs reportedly recognized epitopes outside regions mutated in the B.1.351 and B.1.1.7 variants. Because no samples from the day 14 peak response were available, repertoires could be characterized only after the peak T cell response. The 56-69-year group was small, and its depth increase did not reach significance, likely because of low power. After two AZD1222 doses, spike-specific TCR breadth and depth were significantly higher than at day 0 and than in MenACWY recipients. Participants were mostly white British and included more females than males, and it was suggested by the authors that clonal diversity may have been underestimated.

Of note for this clone: This receptor's antigen is unknown. One end of the junction is discordant with germline, which a read error may explain.

The time point label, as the study defines it: baseline before first vaccination. Samples from vaccinated people were obtained from the UK trials COV001 and COV002, which included a single-blind randomized controlled phase 2/3 trial of AZD1222 (ChAdOx1 nCoV-19) in healthy adults. For TCRbeta chain sequencing, PBMC samples were collected from trial participants at day 0 and at day 28 after the second dose. CDR1 GTSNPN and CDR2 SVGIG were looked up in the germline V gene (reference sequence). The CDR3 runs 14 amino acids, cysteine and phenylalanine included. The only DNA kept is the CDR3, 42 bases in frame from the first base. The CDR3 regions of human TCRbeta chains were subjected to immunosequencing. As for how the authors treated the data: Repertoire TCRs were matched against a reference library of SARS-CoV-2-specific TCRs generated with the MIRA antigen-specificity platform. Breadth was defined as the fraction of unique TCRs that were SARS-CoV-2-associated, and depth was defined as the fraction of total T cells that were SARS-CoV-2-associated. Using the MIRA data, each spike-specific TCR was mapped to the spike region that the TCR reacts to and placed in a CD4 or CD8 class. Log10-transformed breadth and depth values were compared by one-way ANOVA with Sidak's multiple comparisons tests. TCRdb took over this immuneACCESS table, retaining in-frame rearrangements with V and J assigned. Such tables are incomplete; in checked studies, under half of the missing clones stem from an unresolved V gene, and the remainder is unexplained. V, J and clone size were drawn from that table, and D and trimming were deduced from the DNA. The sample profile shows about 85,000 clones; 70% to 90% of them were found once. The ten most abundant clones make up 7% of the sample.

This sequence uses TRBV30 and TRBJ1-1; 12 middle bases align to TRBD1. The receptor was isolated from an adult in good health. The sequencing used peripheral blood, collected on day 0 of AZD1222 vaccination. The CDR3 protein is CARRDRGRYTEAFF. The DNA sequence reads TGTGCCCGGAGGGACAGGGGGCGATACACTGAAGCTTTCTTT.